Below, 23 T cell receptor beta chains from the same sample are listed, as sequenced in a study of CD8 T cells in ankylosing spondylitis. One entry per CDR3 protein, called by TCRdb with MiXCR from the 5' RACE reads. The sample includes some 140,000 distinct CDR3 sequences, approximately 7.3% of them seen just once. The source material was blood, either unsorted or a sorted T cell fraction (not recorded which). Receptors originate from a female donor with ankylosing spondylitis or in good health (not recorded which).

This clonotype has a count of ten or more. This sequence joins TRBV12-3 or TRBV12-4 and TRBJ2-1; 12 positions match TRBD2. The CDR3 consists of 15 residues. V trimming: 3 bases; J trimming: 6 bases; junction bases outside the gene matches: 3. The CDR3, as DNA: TGTGCCAGCAGTTTCACTAGCGGGGGGCGCAATGAGCAGTTCTTC. Translated: CASSFTSGGRNEQFF.

Ten or more counts support this clonotype. The CDR3 nucleotides read TGTGCCAGTAGTTCCACCGGGACAGCAAACATTCAGTACTTC. It specifies CASSSTGTANIQYF. The rearrangement joins TRBV19 to TRBJ2-4; TRBD1 agrees at 7 bases. The V gene end was trimmed by 5 bases and the J gene end by 6 bases; junction bases not matched to a gene: 7. The CDR3 has 14 amino acids. Germline V lookup: CDR1 LNHDA, CDR2 SQIVND (reference sequence).

This clonotype was seen at least ten times. V is TRBV4-2 and J is TRBJ1-2; D remains unclear. The CDR3 sequence is 19 residues long. The ends were cut back, 0 bases at V and 2 bases at J, with 22 bases in the middle. Germline assignment: CDR1 LGHNA and CDR2 YNFKEQ. The CDR3 nucleotides read TGTGCCAGCAGCCAAGAGCCCAGTGTGTTCGACCCGACGAACTATGGCTACACCTTC. It specifies CASSQEPSVFDPTNYGYTF.

This clonotype was seen many times. This chain joins TRBV6-5 and TRBJ1-2; perhaps TRBD1 as D (6 bases). Between the trimmed V and J ends, which lost 0 bases and 6 bases, there was a span of 11 bases. Germline CDR1 is MNHEY and CDR2 is SVGAGI. This CDR3 comprises 14 residues. This CDR3 reads CASSYSITGNGYTF. The CDR3 coding sequence is TGTGCCAGCAGTTACTCCATAACAGGGAATGGCTACACCTTC.

This clonotype was seen repeatedly, ten times or more. The chain carries TRBV30 and TRBJ2-7; no firm D call. Germline V lookup: CDR1 GTSNPN, CDR2 SVGIG (reference sequence). The CDR3 consists of 14 residues. V gave up 1 base and J gave up 1 base, with 11 bases separating them. The CDR3 loop is CAWSARPGSYEQYF. CDR3 DNA: TGTGCCTGGAGTGCGAGACCCGGATCCTACGAGCAGTACTTC.

The chain couples TRBV9 to TRBJ2-1, with TRBD2 identical over 10 bases. The CDR3 is 15 amino acids. Trimming cost V 3 bases and J 9 bases; bases outside gene matches: 9. Germline V gene lookup returns CDR1 SGDLS and CDR2 YYNGEE. Here the CDR3 reads CASSAQRGGLGEQFF. For the CDR3, the DNA is TGTGCCAGCAGCGCTCAGCGGGGGGGCCTTGGTGAGCAGTTCTTC. Full variable domain (outside the CDR3, taken from reference TRBV9 and TRBJ2-1): DSGVTQTPKHLITATGQRVTLRCSPRSGDLSVYWYQQSLDQGLQFLIQYYNGEERAKGNILERFSAQQFPDLHSELNLSSLELGDSALYFCASSAQRGGLGEQFFGPGTRLTVL.

In its sample, this clonotype was seen many times. CDR3 DNA: TGTGCCAGCAGGCCCGGGACAGGGGTATTGAACACTGAAGCTTTCTTT. Encoded protein: CASRPGTGVLNTEAFF. The genes are TRBV7-2 and TRBJ1-1; 10 bases map to TRBD1. Germline loops: CDR1 SGHTA, CDR2 FQGNSA. The J segment lost 0 bases and the V segment lost 6 bases, leaving 7 bases of the junction unmatched. This CDR3 has 16 amino acids.

This clonotype has a count of ten or more. V and J are TRBV27 and TRBJ1-4, with D perhaps TRBD1 (5 bases). The CDR3 is 14 amino acids. Germline CDR1 reads MNHEY; CDR2 reads SMNVEV (reference sequence). The ends were cut back, 5 bases at V and 8 bases at J, with 15 bases in the middle. CDR3 nucleotide sequence: TGTGCCAGCAGTCCGGCAGGGACCTCAGAAAAACTGTTTTTT. Translated: CASSPAGTSEKLFF.

This clonotype was recorded at least ten times. The chain combines TRBV9 with TRBJ2-3; TRBD2 might be the D (5 bases). V gave up 0 bases and J gave up 2 bases, with 10 bases separating them. Germline-derived CDR1 and CDR2 are SGDLS and YYNGEE. The CDR3 has 15 residues. As DNA, the CDR3 is TGTGCCAGCAGCGTAGGACCGGGAAACACAGATACGCAGTATTTT. Translation: CASSVGPGNTDTQYF.

This clonotype was counted only a few times. The chain recombines TRBV5-4 with TRBJ1-4, with D possibly matching TRBD1 (5 bases). V was pared by 3 bases and J by 3 bases, with 12 bases between. Per the germline V gene, CDR1 is SGHNT and CDR2 is YYREEE (reference sequence). This CDR3 is 15 amino acids long. DNA of the CDR3: TGTGCCAGCAGCTCAGCGGACACTTCTAATGAAAAACTGTTTTTT. It translates to CASSSADTSNEKLFF.

CDR3 in amino acids: CASSLGHGGLYNQPQHF. CDR3 DNA: TGTGCCAGCAGCTTAGGACACGGCGGGCTCTACAATCAGCCCCAGCATTTT. The chain employs TRBV7-9 and TRBJ1-5; no clear D. V lost 1 base to trimming and J lost 3 bases, with 16 bases between them. CDR3 length equals 17 residues. Germline V gene lookup returns CDR1 SEHNR and CDR2 FQNEAQ (reference sequence).

This clonotype was observed many times. This chain uses TRBV12-3 or TRBV12-4 with TRBJ2-1; D is undetermined. The CDR3 totals 13 residues. Trimming left V 9 bases short and J 0 bases short, with 9 bases between. The CDR3 is CASYQSSYNEQFF. The CDR3 DNA reads TGTGCCAGTTACCAGAGCTCCTACAATGAGCAGTTCTTC.

This clonotype has at least ten counts. One junction end does not reproduce the germline sequence, and a read error may be involved. This rearrangement joins TRBV12-3 or TRBV12-4 to TRBJ1-6; D is ambiguous. This CDR3 is built from 13 residues. CDR3 nucleotides: TGTGCCAGCAGTTTAACGGGAAATGCCTTCGATTTATTT. Amino acid sequence: CASSLTGNAFDLF.

This clonotype was counted many times. The rearrangement uses TRBV4-1 and TRBJ1-3; TRBD1 is a possible D gene (5 bases). CDR1 is MGHRA, CDR2 YSYEKL, per germline. The length of the CDR3 is 16 residues. Deletions cut 3 bases from V and 0 bases from J, with 12 bases between. As DNA, the CDR3 is TGCGCCAGCAGCCACTGGGGGACTAGCTCTGGAAACACCATATATTTT. It encodes CASSHWGTSSGNTIYF.

At least ten counts were recorded for this clonotype. This chain links TRBV3-1 with TRBJ1-5; unclear D gene. Germline assignment: CDR1 LGHDT and CDR2 YNNKEL (reference sequence). CDR3 length: 12 residues. Trimming removed 1 base at V and 6 bases at J, with 4 bases between. The CDR3 protein is CASSQGAQPQHF. CDR3 nucleotide sequence: TGTGCCAGCAGCCAAGGGGCTCAGCCCCAGCATTTT. The whole variable domain, filled in from reference TRBV3-1 and TRBJ1-5, reads DTAVSQTPKYLVTQMGNDKSIKCEQNLGHDTMYWYKQDSKKFLKIMFSYNNKELIINETVPNRFSPKSPDKAHLNLHINSLELGDSAVYFCASSQGAQPQHFGDGTRLSIL.

This clonotype was counted at least ten times. V usage is TRBV6-2 or TRBV6-3 and J usage is TRBJ2-2; D gene unclear. This CDR3 spans 15 amino acids. Germline V lookup: CDR1 MNHEY, CDR2 SVGEGT. Trimming removed 2 bases from V and 4 bases from J, with 11 bases in between. The CDR3 reads CASSYAPTTTGELFF. The CDR3 coding sequence is TGTGCCAGCAGTTACGCGCCCACTACCACCGGGGAGCTGTTTTTT.

This clonotype was seen repeatedly, ten times or more. This chain joins TRBV5-6 and TRBJ1-1, with D perhaps matching TRBD1 (6 bases). This CDR3 comprises 14 residues. CDR1 and CDR2 (germline): SGHDT, YYEEEE. With 1 base removed from V and 5 bases from J, the gap between germline ends came to 12 bases. CDR3 residues: CASSLRGRQTEAFF. The CDR3 nucleotides are TGTGCCAGCAGCTTGAGGGGGAGACAAACTGAAGCTTTCTTT.

About this clonotype itself: Being one base from a much bigger clone, this may be a read error. V usage is TRBV7-2 and J usage is TRBJ2-2; D gene uncertain. CDR3 length: 16 amino acids. The germline V and J ends were trimmed by 0 bases and 2 bases, with 10 bases remaining between them. Per the germline V gene, CDR1 is SGHTA and CDR2 is FQGNSA. The CDR3 DNA reads TGTGCCAGCAGCTTAGCGGCAAGCTTTAACACCGGGGAGCTGTTTTTT. Translating gives CASSLAASFNTGELFF.

This clonotype was recorded many times. This chain joins TRBV3-1 and TRBJ2-1; 9 nucleotides match TRBD2. Germline assignment: CDR1 LGHDT and CDR2 YNNKEL (reference sequence). The CDR3 is 16 residues long. V lost 1 base to trimming and J lost 0 bases; unmatched junction nucleotides: 1. The CDR3 sequence: CASSQVTSGSYNEQFF. As DNA, the CDR3 is TGTGCCAGCAGCCAAGTGACTAGCGGCTCCTACAATGAGCAGTTCTTC.

The sample holds a few counts of this clonotype. The rearrangement links TRBV7-9 to TRBJ1-1; no definite D call. V shed 3 bases and J shed 5 bases, with 10 bases lying between them. Per germline, CDR1 SEHNR and CDR2 FQNEAQ (reference sequence). The CDR3 has 13 amino acids. This CDR3 reads CASSFLLGTEAFF. The CDR3 DNA is TGTGCCAGCAGCTTCCTCCTGGGGACTGAAGCTTTCTTT.

The rearrangement links TRBV4-1 to TRBJ2-7; D remains ambiguous. Trimming took 0 bases from V and 5 from J, leaving 11 bases between them. Germline V lookup: CDR1 MGHRA, CDR2 YSYEKL. The CDR3 length is 14 residues. CDR3 in amino acids: CASSQDKGTHEQYF. CDR3 sequence (DNA): TGCGCCAGCAGCCAAGATAAGGGTACCCACGAGCAGTACTTC.

In the case of this clonotype: A read error is possible here, since a much larger clone lies one base away. This sequence joins TRBV11-1 and TRBJ2-3; D might be TRBD1 or TRBD2, each matching 5 bases. Germline loops: CDR1 SGHAT, CDR2 FQDESV (reference sequence). This CDR3 has 17 amino acids. CDR3 sequence: CVSSSGTSPWGTDTQYF. The CDR3 DNA follows: TGTGTCAGCAGCTCCGGGACGTCTCCTTGGGGCACAGATACGCAGTATTTT. The complete variable domain, with remaining parts taken from reference TRBV11-1 and TRBJ2-3, reads EAEVAQSPRYKITEKSQAVAFWCDPISGHATLYWYRQILGQGPELLVQFQDESVVDDSQLPKDRFSAERLKGVDSTLKIQPAELGDSAMYLCVSSSGTSPWGTDTQYFGPGTRLTVL.

Comment on this clonotype: It may be a read error: a sequence one base away is much more abundant. The rearrangement joins TRBV12-3 or TRBV12-4 to TRBJ2-2, with TRBD1 matching over 9 bases. CDR3 length equals 18 residues. The CDR3 reads CAISFGLSGTGFTGELFF. The CDR3, as DNA: TGTGCCATCAGTTTCGGTTTAAGCGGGACAGGGTTCACCGGGGAGCTGTTTTTT.